What follows is one TCR beta chain and its context. The assay was immunoSEQ multiplex PCR, and TCRdb's table has in-frame clones only and misses some. In the table there are about 160,000 clones, around four fifths of which are singletons. This record belongs to a study of blood T cell repertoires in COVID-19. In the study overall: Donors in the United States, Italy and Spain gave samples during acute or convalescent COVID-19.

Germline assignment: CDR1 SGHTA and CDR2 FQGNSA. The CDR3 is made up of 15 amino acids. Between the trimmed V and J ends, which lost 1 base and 4 bases, there was a span of 11 bases. The recovered donors of Cohort 3 showed two negative PCRs, clearance, or symptom resolution. The rearrangement links TRBV7-2 to TRBJ1-5; no firm D call. The TCR was taken from a woman aged 45-65 years who had recovered from COVID-19. The sequenced material came from PBMCs or T cells enriched from blood (not recorded which). Here the CDR3 reads CASSLDTGVNQPQHF. In nucleotides, the CDR3 is TGTGCCAGCAGCTTAGACACGGGTGTGAATCAGCCCCAGCATTTT. The full variable domain, its missing parts supplied by reference TRBV7-2 and TRBJ1-5, is GAGVSQSPSNKVTEKGKDVELRCDPISGHTALYWYRQSLGQGLEFLIYFQGNSAPDKSGLPSDRFSAERTGGSVSTLTIQRTQQEDSAVYLCASSLDTGVNQPQHFGDGTRLSIL.